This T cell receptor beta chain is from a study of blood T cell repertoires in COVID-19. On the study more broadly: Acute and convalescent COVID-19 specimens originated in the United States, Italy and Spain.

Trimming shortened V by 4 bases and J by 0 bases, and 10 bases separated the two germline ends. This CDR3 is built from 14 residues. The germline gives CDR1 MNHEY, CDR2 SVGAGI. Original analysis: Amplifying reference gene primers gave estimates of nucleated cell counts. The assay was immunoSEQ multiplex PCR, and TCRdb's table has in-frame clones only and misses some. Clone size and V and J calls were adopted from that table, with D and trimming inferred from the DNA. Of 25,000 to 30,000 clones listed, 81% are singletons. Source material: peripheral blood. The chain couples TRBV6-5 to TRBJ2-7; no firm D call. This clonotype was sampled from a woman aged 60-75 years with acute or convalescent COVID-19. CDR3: CASSFGRFSYEQYF. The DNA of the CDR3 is TGTGCCAGCAGTTTCGGCAGGTTCTCCTACGAGCAGTACTTC.